The subject of this entry is one T cell receptor beta chain. Its antigen remains unidentified. This entry comes from a study of shared clonotypes between healthy human individuals. In the naive CD8 group, cells lacked CD45RO and were positively selected for CCR7, so terminally differentiated effector memory CD45RA+ cells were left out. Here immunoSEQ multiplex PCR was the method, and the copy in TCRdb shows in-frame clones only, minus some. The sample contains some 2,000,000 clones, approximately 95% of which appear only once. After removal of 4 bases from V and 3 bases from J, the junction contained 9 bases not matched to a gene. The CDR3 totals 17 residues. Germline-derived CDR1 and CDR2 are MDHEN and SYDVKM. Study-wide results and limits: Sequencing depth was expected to influence donor clonotype sharing.

This chain connects TRBV28 to TRBJ2-2, with 9 positions matching TRBD1. This sequence was found in a man between 18 and 35 years old in good health. Material for sequencing was naive CD8+ T cells sorted from blood. The CDR3 sequence is CASSSVPGQGYTGELFF. The CDR3 DNA follows: TGTGCCAGCAGTTCAGTCCCGGGACAGGGATACACCGGGGAGCTGTTTTTT.